The following is a T cell receptor (beta chain) sequence with its context. What it binds is unknown. Vbeta (60) and Jbeta (13) primers were used in the PCR. Some clones are missing from TCRdb's copy, which holds only in-frame ones; the method was immunoSEQ multiplex PCR. The sample shows 99,000 or so clones, 69% of them seen only once. This entry comes from a study of cytomegalovirus exposure and HLA in healthy donors. Findings of the study overall: Later genetic work tied a missense DCLRE1C variant to beta-chain V and J trimming. A later analysis showed TCR association rates differing by HLA locus, peaking at DRB1 and lowest at HLA-C. Judged likely to be a sequencing artifact was a cluster of highly shared sequence variants.

The CDR3 is 14 amino acids. Looked up from germline, CDR1 is SGDLS and CDR2 is YYNGEE. Germline trimming cut 0 bases from V and 8 bases from J; bases unmatched to any gene: 5. The sample was PBMCs. The TCR sequence derives from a man between 25 and 39 years old in good health and CMV-seronegative. The rearrangement links TRBV9 to TRBJ1-1; 9 bases fit TRBD1. The CDR3 is CASSVDTGGPEAFF. The CDR3 bases are TGTGCCAGCAGCGTAGACACAGGGGGCCCCGAAGCTTTCTTT.